This TCR beta chain came from a study of shared clonotypes between healthy human individuals. General study results and limits: On the whole, naive subsets had larger estimated richness than memory subsets had. Shared clonotypes: roughly 4.5% naive CD4, around 3.5% naive CD8, under 2.5% memory CD4, approximately 0.41% memory CD8.

Comment on this clone: The antigen is undetermined.

TCRdb's copy holds only in-frame clones and misses some; the assay was immunoSEQ multiplex PCR. The table shows over 2 million clones, with 95% occurring only once. The sequence came from a man in his late teens or twenties in good health. Sequences were obtained from naive CD4+ T cells sorted from blood. Subset denoted: CD45RA+ positively selected.

In DNA form, the CDR3 reads TGCGCCAGCAGTGAGTCAAAGATAAGGGATTCACCCCTCCACTTT. Protein product: CASSESKIRDSPLHF. This chain joins TRBV10-1 and TRBJ1-6; unclear D gene. CDR1 WNHNN and CDR2 SYGVQD come from the germline V gene (reference sequence). V was clipped by 0 bases and J by 8 bases, with 11 bases between them. This CDR3 is built from 15 residues.